The sequence of this T cell receptor beta chain was determined in a study of early stage breast cancer tumors. Whole-study results and caveats: Enriched TCRB sequences shared across patients were mostly commonly generated sequences. In about 90% of the 16 patients, blood comparison separated tumor from normal breast. Chain pairing and CD4, CD8 or FOXP3 expression were not captured.

Details on this clone: Its cognate antigen is unknown.

Each sample had two DNA replicates, 0.45 to 0.65 ug blood or roughly 1.4 ug tissue. Generated by immunoSEQ multiplex PCR, the TCRdb table keeps only in-frame clones and is missing some. Of approximately 9,500 clones listed, 66% were seen once; the top ten hold about 7%. V lost 4 bases and J lost 4; bases outside the gene matches: 7. The CDR3 is 15 amino acids. Germline CDR1 reads SGHTA; CDR2 reads FQGTGA. Sequenced sample: breast tumor tissue. The sequence was collected from a person in their fifties with breast cancer. The chain uses TRBV7-3 and TRBJ2-3, with TRBD2 matching 8 bases. CDR3: CASSSGAGAADTQYF. The CDR3 DNA reads as TGTGCCAGCAGCTCCGGAGCGGGAGCAGCAGATACGCAGTATTTT.